Following are 21 T cell receptor beta chains from one sample sequenced in a study of cytomegalovirus exposure and HLA in healthy donors. The assay was immunoSEQ multiplex PCR, and TCRdb's table has in-frame clones only and misses some. This table has about 120,000 clones, more than 75% appearing once. The sequenced material came from PBMCs. Receptors originate from a young woman in good health and CMV-seronegative.

The rearrangement joins TRBV9 to TRBJ2-2; 9 bases map to TRBD1. V lost 1 base and J lost 4; bases outside the gene matches: 2. Germline lookup yields CDR1 SGDLS and CDR2 YYNGEE. CDR3 length: 15 amino acids. The CDR3 DNA is TGTGCCAGCAGCGTAACGACAGGGGGCACCGGGGAGCTGTTTTTT. Translation: CASSVTTGGTGELFF.

The genes are TRBV7-2 and TRBJ2-7; D not certain. V was pared by 1 base and J by 3 bases, with 10 bases between. The germline V gene encodes CDR1 SGHTA and CDR2 FQGNSA. CDR3 length equals 14 residues. The CDR3 here is CASSLGQINYEQYF. The CDR3 nucleotides read TGTGCCAGCAGCTTAGGGCAGATAAACTACGAGCAGTACTTC. Complete variable domain (other parts from reference TRBV7-2 and TRBJ2-7): GAGVSQSPSNKVTEKGKDVELRCDPISGHTALYWYRQSLGQGLEFLIYFQGNSAPDKSGLPSDRFSAERTGGSVSTLTIQRTQQEDSAVYLCASSLGQINYEQYFGPGTRLTVT.

The CDR3 coding sequence is TGTGCCAGCAGCCCGGTAGCGGAATCCTACGAGCAGTACTTC. Translation gives CASSPVAESYEQYF. This chain joins TRBV7-2 and TRBJ2-7, with a possible D match to TRBD2 (6 bases). V lost 5 bases and J 1 base, leaving 12 bases between the germline ends. CDR3 size: 14 residues. Germline CDR1 SGHTA, CDR2 FQGNSA. Complete variable domain (other parts from reference TRBV7-2 and TRBJ2-7): GAGVSQSPSNKVTEKGKDVELRCDPISGHTALYWYRQSLGQGLEFLIYFQGNSAPDKSGLPSDRFSAERTGGSVSTLTIQRTQQEDSAVYLCASSPVAESYEQYFGPGTRLTVT.

CDR3 DNA sequence: TGCGCCAGCTCCCCGACAGGGGCTAATTCACCCCTCCACTTT. Amino acid sequence: CASSPTGANSPLHF. The J gene is TRBJ1-6, the V gene TRBV10-1, with 8 bases lining up with TRBD1. The CDR3 is 14 amino acids. Trimming took 8 bases from V and 6 from J; bases not matched to a gene: 6. CDR1 WNHNN and CDR2 SYGVQD come from the germline V gene (reference sequence).

The chain carries TRBV18 and TRBJ2-7, with D possibly matching TRBD2 (7 bases). The CDR3 has 18 amino acids. CDR1 is KGHSH, CDR2 LQKENI, per germline. V was shortened by 3 bases and J by 2 bases, with 23 bases between the two germline ends. For the CDR3, the DNA is TGTGCCAGCTCACCCGGTTTGGGGGGGGCTTTTATGACCTACGAGCAGTACTTC. Its translation is CASSPGLGGAFMTYEQYF.

The J gene is TRBJ1-3, the V gene TRBV27; D not resolved. Deletions cut 2 bases from V and 4 bases from J, with 12 bases between. Germline values: CDR1 MNHEY, CDR2 SMNVEV (reference sequence). This CDR3 spans 15 amino acids. The CDR3 protein is CASSLTGLGGNTIYF. The CDR3 nucleotides read TGTGCCAGCAGTTTAACGGGGTTGGGGGGAAACACCATATATTTT.

The chain joins TRBV27 to TRBJ2-7; a possible D gene is TRBD1 (5 bases). The CDR3 totals 14 residues. V lost 6 bases, J lost 7 bases, and 19 bases lay in between. Germline CDR1 and CDR2: MNHEY and SMNVEV (reference sequence). Here the CDR3 reads CASRRKKGLGEQYF. For the CDR3, the DNA is TGTGCCAGCAGGAGGAAGAAGGGGCTGGGGGAGCAGTACTTC.

This clone has just one count. The chain has TRBV4-1 and TRBJ1-1; D not certain. Between the trimmed V and J ends, which lost 1 base and 11 bases, there was a span of 11 bases. Looked up from germline, CDR1 is MGHRA and CDR2 is YSYEKL. The CDR3 covers 12 residues. CDR3 bases: TGCGCCAGCAGCCAAGTAGCGTCTAAGGCTTTCTTT. Translation gives CASSQVASKAFF.

This clone appeared once. The genes are TRBV5-1 and TRBJ1-1; TRBD1 matches at 8 bases. Germline V lookup: CDR1 SGHRS, CDR2 YFSETQ. CDR3 length: 14 residues. Unmatched junction bases numbered 7, after V lost 5 bases and J lost 4 bases. In DNA, the CDR3 is TGCGCCAGCAGGGAAACAGGGGGAAGCACTGAAGCTTTCTTT. Its translation is CASRETGGSTEAFF.

This clone was seen once. The rearrangement joins TRBV9 to TRBJ1-2; the D is unclear. This CDR3 spans 13 amino acids. The germline V and J ends were trimmed by 3 bases and 4 bases, with 10 bases remaining between them. Germline V gene data show CDR1 as SGDLS and CDR2 as YYNGEE. The CDR3 is CASSGASGYGYTF. The CDR3 bases are TGTGCCAGCAGCGGGGCATCTGGCTATGGCTACACCTTC.

The rearrangement joins TRBV27 to TRBJ2-2, with 8 bases matching TRBD1. Trimming took 4 bases from V and 5 from J; bases not matched to a gene: 12. This CDR3 contains 17 residues. CDR1 and CDR2 (germline): MNHEY, SMNVEV (reference sequence). The CDR3 nucleotides read TGTGCCAGCAGTTCACCTGGACAGGGCTGGGGGACCGGGGAGCTGTTTTTT. Translation gives CASSSPGQGWGTGELFF.

The rearrangement uses TRBV7-2 and TRBJ1-2; the match to TRBD1 covers 9 bases. Germline V gives CDR1 SGHTA, CDR2 FQGNSA. J gave up 2 bases and V 1 base, and 11 bases lay outside the gene matches. CDR3 length: 18 amino acids. The CDR3 nucleotides read TGTGCCAGCAGCTTAGTCTTTCTTCCGGGACAGGGCAACTATGGCTACACCTTC. Translation: CASSLVFLPGQGNYGYTF. Full variable domain (rest looked up from reference TRBV7-2 and TRBJ1-2): GAGVSQSPSNKVTEKGKDVELRCDPISGHTALYWYRQSLGQGLEFLIYFQGNSAPDKSGLPSDRFSAERTGGSVSTLTIQRTQQEDSAVYLCASSLVFLPGQGNYGYTFGSGTRLTVV.

The CDR3 DNA is TGCGCCAGCAGCCAAGACGGCGGGGCGACAGATACGCAGTATTTT. The encoded protein is CASSQDGGATDTQYF. The J gene is TRBJ2-3, the V gene TRBV4-1; a weak D match, TRBD2 (6 bases). Trimming cost V 0 bases and J 3 bases, with 10 bases left between them. Germline lookup yields CDR1 MGHRA and CDR2 YSYEKL. CDR3 length equals 15 residues.

This sequence joins TRBV5-4 and TRBJ2-1; D is undetermined. The CDR3 contains 16 residues. Trimming pared 1 base from V and 4 bases from J, leaving 15 bases between. Per germline, CDR1 SGHNT and CDR2 YYREEE (reference sequence). The CDR3, as DNA: TGTGCCAGCAGCTTGAAAAGACCCGGCGGTTACAATGAGCAGTTCTTC. Translated, it gives CASSLKRPGGYNEQFF. Together with reference TRBV5-4 and TRBJ2-1, the CDR3 gives the full variable domain: ETGVTQSPTHLIKTRGQQVTLRCSSQSGHNTVSWYQQALGQGPQFIFQYYREEENGRGNFPPRFSGLQFPNYSSELNVNALELDDSALYLCASSLKRPGGYNEQFFGPGTRLTVL.

The rearrangement links TRBV11-2 to TRBJ2-6, with TRBD2 identical over 13 bases. V dropped 6 bases and J dropped 0; count of bases not matched to a gene: 5. The CDR3 has 18 amino acids. The germline gives CDR1 SGHAT, CDR2 FQNNGV. The CDR3 bases are TGTGCCAGCAGGGTGACTAGCGGGGGGCCCTCTGGGGCCAACGTCCTGACTTTC. Translating it yields CASRVTSGGPSGANVLTF.

The V and J genes are TRBV11-2 and TRBJ2-7; 7 nucleotides align to TRBD1. Germline assignment: CDR1 SGHAT and CDR2 FQNNGV. The length of the CDR3 is 15 residues. J was trimmed by 0 bases and V by 6 bases; bases with no gene match: 8. The CDR3 DNA reads TGTGCCAGCAGTCCAGGTAGGGGGCCCTCCTACGAGCAGTACTTC. Its translation is CASSPGRGPSYEQYF.

The chain has TRBV4-3 and TRBJ1-4; D is perhaps TRBD1 (5 bases). CDR3 length: 15 residues. V was trimmed by 0 bases and J by 6 bases, leaving 11 bases between them. Germline CDR1 LGHNA, CDR2 YSLEER. CDR3 region: CASSQDGRVDEKLFF. CDR3 sequence (DNA): TGCGCCAGCAGCCAAGATGGCAGGGTGGATGAAAAACTGTTTTTT.

V and J are TRBV6-5 and TRBJ2-5; the D is unclear. This CDR3 has 12 amino acids. Germline lookup yields CDR1 MNHEY and CDR2 SVGAGI. V was pared by 6 bases and J by 2 bases, with 7 bases between. CDR3 sequence: CASSGGQETQYF. CDR3 nucleotides: TGTGCCAGCAGCGGTGGTCAAGAGACCCAGTACTTC.

The table lists this clone with a count of one. V is TRBV2 and J is TRBJ2-7; D uncertain. Germline CDR1 reads SNHLY; CDR2 reads FYNNEI. The CDR3 is 15 residues long. V gave up 0 bases and J gave up 5 bases, with 14 bases separating them. This CDR3 reads CASSEAGGMSHEQYF. The CDR3 DNA sequence: TGTGCCAGCAGTGAAGCAGGCGGAATGTCACACGAGCAGTACTTC.

This chain connects TRBV9 to TRBJ1-1; TRBD1 might be the D (5 bases). In germline, CDR1 is SGDLS, CDR2 YYNGEE. The CDR3 sequence is 14 residues long. V dropped 6 bases and J dropped 4 bases, with 16 bases sitting between them. CDR3 coding DNA: TGTGCCAGCACCCAGGGCGGTTTTGGCACTGAAGCTTTCTTT. This gives the protein CASTQGGFGTEAFF.

This clone has a single count. The CDR3 coding sequence is TGTGCCAGCAGCGTTGCCGGGACTAGCGGCTACGAGCAGTACTTC. Protein sequence: CASSVAGTSGYEQYF. The rearrangement joins TRBV7-2 to TRBJ2-7; 11 nucleotides line up with TRBD2. Germline V CDR1 and CDR2: SGHTA, FQGNSA. Germline trimming cut 5 bases from V and 3 bases from J; bases unmatched to any gene: 6. This CDR3 has 15 amino acids.